The rows below give T cell receptor beta chains drawn from one sample of a study of T cell clonotyping in hematopoietic cell transplantation. Produced via immunoSEQ multiplex PCR; TCRdb's table is partial and in-frame only. The table has around 17,000 clones, 70% to 75% seen once. Sequenced material: peripheral blood mononuclear cells. The source of these receptors is a woman aged 55-70 years in good health. Some clones in this sample may be carry-over from other donors' samples. Each CDR3 is given with its conserved first and last residue. The D gene is left open where the match is weak. Not every row has a clone size; where given, it reads once, few, many or a size class.

TRBV4-2	.	TRBJ2-1	.	TGTGCCAGCAGGCCCCCGGGCGGCTCCTACAATGAGCAGTTCTTC	CASRPPGGSYNEQFF
TRBV5-6	.	TRBJ2-5	.	TGTGCCAGCAGCTATAGGGCAGAGACCCAGTACTTC	CASSYRAETQYF
TRBV25-1	.	TRBJ2-3	TRBD2	TGTGCCAGCAGTGGCCCCACTAGCGGGAGCACAGATACGCAGTATTTT	CASSGPTSGSTDTQYF
TRBV28	.	TRBJ2-7	TRBD1	TGTGCCAGCAGTCACCCCTCCGGGACAGGGGGCCGGGAGCAGTACTTC	CASSHPSGTGGREQYF
TRBV4-1	.	TRBJ2-7	TRBD2	TGCGCCAGCAGCCAAGTTATCGGACTAGCCTGGGTCGAGCAGTACTTC	CASSQVIGLAWVEQYF
TRBV29-1	.	TRBJ1-1	.	TGCAGCGTTCCGGGGGGCACTGAAGCTTTCTTT	CSVPGGTEAFF
TRBV5-4	.	TRBJ1-5	.	TGTGCCAGCAGCTTGGCTGGCCAGCCCCAGCATTTT	CASSLAGQPQHF
TRBV4-2	few	TRBJ2-7	.	TGTGCCAGCAGCCAAGATCTTGGACAGAACTACGAGCAGTACTTC	CASSQDLGQNYEQYF
TRBV7-9	.	TRBJ1-2	.	TGTGCCAGCAGCCCCGTACGGCCGCTTAACTATGGCTACACCTTC	CASSPVRPLNYGYTF
TRBV6-5	.	TRBJ1-5	TRBD1	TGTGCCAGCAGTGGGACAGGGGGCCAGCCCCAGCATTTT	CASSGTGGQPQHF
TRBV28	few	TRBJ1-2	.	TGTGCCAGCAGTTTAGTGAGGGCGCGGGGCTACACCTTC	CASSLVRARGYTF
TRBV5-1	once	TRBJ2-5	TRBD2	TGCGCCAGCAGCTTTACCGGGACTAGCTATGAGACCCAGTACTTC	CASSFTGTSYETQYF
TRBV4-2	.	TRBJ1-3	.	TGTGCCAGCAGCGATTTAGGACGGAACTCTGGAAACACCATATATTTT	CASSDLGRNSGNTIYF
TRBV5-1	few	TRBJ2-1	TRBD2	TGCGCCAGCAGCTTGCCCAGCGGGAGCGATCATGAGCAGTTCTTC	CASSLPSGSDHEQFF
TRBV28	.	TRBJ1-1	TRBD1	TGTGCCAGCAGTCCAATACAGGGGGCGAACACTGAAGCTTTCTTT	CASSPIQGANTEAFF
TRBV2	.	TRBJ2-3	TRBD1	TGTGCCAGCAGCAAAGACTACTCTAGGACAGGACCGACGCAGTATTTT	CASSKDYSRTGPTQYF
TRBV4-3	once	TRBJ2-3	.	TGCGCCAGCAGCCTACATAAGTCAACTAGCCGGGTAGATACGCAGTATTTT	CASSLHKSTSRVDTQYF
TRBV30	.	TRBJ1-1	.	TGTGCCTGGAGTGTGGAGGGGAGGGCAGCTTTCTTT	CAWSVEGRAAFF
TRBV29-1	.	TRBJ1-2	TRBD1	TGCAGCGTCAGCACAGGGGTGTTGAACTATGGCTACACCTTC	CSVSTGVLNYGYTF
TRBV6-5	.	TRBJ1-2	TRBD1	TGTGCCAGCAGTTACTCCGGGACAGTCTATGGCTACACCTTC	CASSYSGTVYGYTF
TRBV25-1	.	TRBJ1-2	TRBD1	TGTGCCAGCAGTGGCTCAGGGGGGGGCGGCTACACCTTC	CASSGSGGGGYTF
TRBV6-5	once	TRBJ1-2	.	TGTGCCAGCAGTTTGGAACCTTCTAACTATGGCTACACCTTC	CASSLEPSNYGYTF
TRBV27	once	TRBJ2-5	.	TGTGCCAGCAGAACTGGACGGGCGGAGACCCAGTACTTC	CASRTGRAETQYF
TRBV29-1	once	TRBJ2-1	.	TGCAGCGTTGAACTTCGGGATGAGCAGTTCTTC	CSVELRDEQFF
TRBV5-8	.	TRBJ2-3	.	TGTGCCAGCAGCTTTGGACGCACAGATACGCAGTATTTT	CASSFGRTDTQYF
TRBV15	.	TRBJ1-5	.	TGTGCCACCAGCAGAGCTTATGGACAGCGAGGGCAGCCCCAGCATTTT	CATSRAYGQRGQPQHF
TRBV19	.	TRBJ1-2	.	TGTGCCAGTAGGGGCGGCCTCTATGGCTACACCTTC	CASRGGLYGYTF
TRBV7-9	.	TRBJ2-1	.	TGTGCCAGCAGCTGGGGCCAATACAATGAGCAGTTCTTC	CASSWGQYNEQFF
TRBV30	few	TRBJ2-5	TRBD2	TGTGCCTCTGCTGAGGCGGGAGATGTCGAAGAGACCCAGTACTTC	CASAEAGDVEETQYF
TRBV7-2	.	TRBJ2-7	.	TGTGCCAGCAGCTTAGACGCCTCCTACGAGCAGTACTTC	CASSLDASYEQYF
TRBV6-5	few	TRBJ1-5	.	TGTGCCAGCAGAAACGGACGGGATCAGCCCCAGCATTTT	CASRNGRDQPQHF
TRBV29-1	.	TRBJ1-2	.	TGCAGCGTTAAGTCGTTGGGATATGGCTACACCTTC	CSVKSLGYGYTF
TRBV19	.	TRBJ2-7	.	TGTGCCAGTAGTAGGGGTGGAGGTGAGCAGTACTTC	CASSRGGGEQYF
TRBV29-1	.	TRBJ2-7	.	TGCAGCGCCGAGACAGGATCCTACGAGCAGTACTTC	CSAETGSYEQYF
TRBV5-1	.	TRBJ1-3	.	TGCGCCAGCAGCTTTACCACTGGAAACACCATATATTTT	CASSFTTGNTIYF
TRBV2	.	TRBJ2-1	.	TGTGCCAGCAGTGACAGTTTAAACCCCTACAATGAGCAGTTCTTC	CASSDSLNPYNEQFF
TRBV4-3	.	TRBJ2-5	.	TGCGCCAGCAGCCAAGACTCCCTGGGGGTAGGGACCCAGTACTTC	CASSQDSLGVGTQYF